A single sample is the source of the 29 T cell receptor beta chains below, sequenced in a study of blood T cell repertoires in COVID-19. Data came from immunoSEQ multiplex PCR; TCRdb stores just in-frame clones and leaves some out. Of around 270,000 clones listed, approximately 86% are singletons. Sequencing was carried out using peripheral blood. Receptors originate from a woman aged 55-75 years with COVID-19, enrolled during active disease.

The chain combines TRBV7-9 with TRBJ2-2; D is possibly TRBD2 (5 bases). The V end was cut by 3 bases, the J end by 5 bases, with 16 bases between. In germline, CDR1 is SEHNR, CDR2 FQNEAQ (reference sequence). CDR3 length equals 16 residues. The CDR3 loop reads CASSFIPGSGTGELFF. The CDR3 DNA is TGTGCCAGCAGCTTCATCCCGGGGTCGGGGACCGGGGAGCTGTTTTTT.

This rearrangement joins TRBV19 to TRBJ2-7, with D possibly TRBD2 on 6 matching bases. CDR3 length equals 11 residues. V was pared by 6 bases and J by 7 bases, with 10 bases between. CDR1 and CDR2 from the germline V gene are LNHDA and SQIVND (reference sequence). CDR3 nucleotides: TGTGCCAGTAGAGGAGGGTCTGAGCAGTACTTC. As protein: CASRGGSEQYF.

The chain combines TRBV4-1 with TRBJ2-7; the D gene is possibly TRBD1 (6 bases). Looked up from germline, CDR1 is MGHRA and CDR2 is YSYEKL. The CDR3 loop spans 16 amino acids. The V end lost 0 bases, the J end lost 2 bases, and 14 bases lay between the germline ends. CDR3 coding DNA: TGCGCCAGCAGCCAAGATCGGAGCAGGGGCGCCTACGAGCAGTACTTC. Encoded protein: CASSQDRSRGAYEQYF.

The rearrangement links TRBV5-1 to TRBJ2-7; 15 bases align to TRBD2. This CDR3 has 17 amino acids. Per the germline V gene, CDR1 is SGHRS and CDR2 is YFSETQ. J was trimmed by 4 bases and V by 0 bases; bases with no gene match: 5. CDR3 sequence: CASSLGTSGRALYEQYF. The CDR3 region has the DNA TGCGCCAGCAGCTTGGGGACTAGCGGGAGGGCCTTGTACGAGCAGTACTTC.

CDR3 sequence (DNA): TGCAGCGTTGAAGACGGTCGTATATACACCTTC. Its translation is CSVEDGRIYTF. This chain connects TRBV29-1 to TRBJ1-2, with unresolved D. There are 11 residues in the CDR3. V was shortened by 0 bases and J by 11 bases, with 10 bases between the two germline ends. CDR1 is SQVTM and CDR2 is ANQGSEA in the germline V gene.

The chain couples TRBV11-2 to TRBJ1-1; D is possibly TRBD1 (6 bases). The CDR3 runs 15 residues. CDR1 is SGHAT and CDR2 is FQNNGV in the germline V gene. V was shortened by 7 bases and J by 3 bases, with 18 bases between the two germline ends. The CDR3, as DNA: TGTGCCAGCAACCTAAGGGGGGGCGGGGACACTGAAGCTTTCTTT. Protein: CASNLRGGGDTEAFF.

The CDR3 nucleotides are TGTGCCAGCAGCTTGGCCGGTCTCGGTGAGCAGTTCTTC. Protein: CASSLAGLGEQFF. This chain connects TRBV5-4 to TRBJ2-1; D gene unclear. The CDR3 length is 13 residues. V lost 0 bases and J 9 bases, leaving 10 bases between the germline ends. CDR1 SGHNT and CDR2 YYREEE come from the germline V gene (reference sequence).

The rearrangement joins TRBV30 to TRBJ1-2; possibly TRBD1 for D (5 bases). The germline CDR1 and CDR2 sequences are GTSNPN and SVGIG (reference sequence). This CDR3 comprises 12 residues. V dropped 4 bases and J dropped 4 bases, with 10 bases sitting between them. The CDR3 sequence: CAWIRGIYGYTF. In DNA form, the CDR3 reads TGTGCCTGGATTAGGGGTATCTATGGCTACACCTTC.

The CDR3 here is CASSRLSFQPQHF. In DNA, the CDR3 is TGTGCCAGCAGCCGCCTTAGCTTTCAGCCCCAGCATTTT. The chain couples TRBV3-1 (or the pseudogene TRBV3-2) to TRBJ1-5, with D unresolved. The V end was cut by 4 bases, the J end by 6 bases, with 10 bases between. There are 13 residues in the CDR3. Germline V gene lookup returns CDR1 LGHDT and CDR2 YNNKEL (reference sequence).

V gene TRBV6-4 combines with J gene TRBJ1-4; 8 nucleotides agree with TRBD1. CDR1 is MRHNA and CDR2 is SNTAGT in the germline V gene. V lost 10 bases to trimming and J lost 0 bases; unmatched junction nucleotides: 10. The CDR3 runs to 16 residues. CDR3 bases: TGTGCCACCGATGAAGGACAGGGTCCAACTAATGAAAAACTGTTTTTT. Translation: CATDEGQGPTNEKLFF.

The chain combines TRBV7-2 with TRBJ2-1, with 12 bases aligning to TRBD2. The germline gives CDR1 SGHTA, CDR2 FQGNSA. The CDR3 contains 16 residues. V shed 6 bases, J shed 7 bases, and the junction held 10 bases outside the gene matches. CDR3 DNA: TGTGCCAGCAGTCGGCCGACTAGCGGGAGAGGGAATGAGCAGTTCTTC. Amino acid sequence: CASSRPTSGRGNEQFF.

DNA of the CDR3: TGTGCCAGCAGCCAAGCCAGTAATCAGCCCCAGCATTTT. Translation: CASSQASNQPQHF. The rearrangement links TRBV4-2 to TRBJ1-5, with D unresolved. In germline, CDR1 is LGHNA, CDR2 YNFKEQ. Trimming took off 1 base at V and 4 bases at J, with 5 bases between the two ends. This CDR3 contains 13 residues.

The J gene is TRBJ2-5, the V gene TRBV28; TRBD2 agrees at 9 bases. J was trimmed by 1 base and V by 3 bases; bases with no gene match: 3. Germline V gene sequence: CDR1 MDHEN, CDR2 SYDVKM. The length of the CDR3 is 15 residues. CDR3 amino acids: CASSLVSGGQETQYF. The CDR3 DNA follows: TGTGCCAGCAGTTTGGTTAGCGGGGGCCAAGAGACCCAGTACTTC.

The chain employs TRBV28 and TRBJ1-2, with D perhaps TRBD1 (5 bases). Trimming took 3 bases from V and 4 from J, leaving 9 bases between them. Germline V gives CDR1 MDHEN, CDR2 SYDVKM. The CDR3 length is 13 residues. The DNA of the CDR3 is TGTGCCAGCAGTTTGGTCAGGGCCTATGGCTACACCTTC. Encoded protein: CASSLVRAYGYTF.

The rearrangement joins TRBV27 to TRBJ1-5; TRBD1 matches 8 bases. In germline, CDR1 is MNHEY, CDR2 SMNVEV (reference sequence). The CDR3 has 15 amino acids. V trimming: 2 bases; J trimming: 5 bases; junction bases outside the gene matches: 5. CDR3 bases: TGTGCCAGCAGTTTACCCCAGACAGGGGATCAGCCCCAGCATTTT. Its translation is CASSLPQTGDQPQHF.

The rearrangement links TRBV7-2 to TRBJ1-1; 11 nucleotides agree with TRBD1. The CDR3 has 15 amino acids. V was clipped by 5 bases and J by 3 bases; unmatched bases: 5. The V gene's germline CDR1 is SGHTA and CDR2 FQGNSA. The CDR3 loop is CASSPDRGRYTEAFF. CDR3 bases: TGTGCCAGCAGCCCGGACAGGGGGCGATACACTGAAGCTTTCTTT.

The genes are TRBV5-8 and TRBJ2-3; D is ambiguous. Looked up from germline, CDR1 is SGHTS and CDR2 is YDEGEE. The V end was cut by 1 base, the J end by 0 bases, with 9 bases between. The CDR3 runs to 15 residues. In DNA, the CDR3 is TGTGCCAGCAGCTTGTTGGCCAGTAGCACAGATACGCAGTATTTT. Protein sequence: CASSLLASSTDTQYF.

The chain couples TRBV9 to TRBJ1-2, with D tentatively TRBD1 (6 bases). The V end lost 1 base, the J end lost 4 bases, and 11 bases lay between the germline ends. This CDR3 comprises 14 residues. The germline V gene has CDR1 SGDLS and CDR2 YYNGEE. The CDR3 spells CASSVPAGAYGYTF. CDR3 nucleotides: TGTGCCAGCAGCGTACCCGCGGGGGCCTATGGCTACACCTTC.

The chain is built from TRBV25-1 and TRBJ1-5; D ambiguous. CDR1 MGHDK and CDR2 SYGVNS come from the germline V gene. Deletions cut 1 base from V and 7 bases from J, with 11 bases between. This CDR3 spans 14 amino acids. In DNA, the CDR3 is TGTGCCAGCAGTGAATCGGGTCTTCTGCAGCCCCAGCATTTT. Translation gives CASSESGLLQPQHF. The full variable domain, with the rest looked up from reference TRBV25-1 and TRBJ1-5, is EADIYQTPRYLVIGTGKKITLECSQTMGHDKMYWYQQDPGMELHLIHYSYGVNSTEKGDLSSESTVSRIRTEHFPLTLESARPSHTSQYLCASSESGLLQPQHFGDGTRLSIL.

This clone was observed a single time. This rearrangement joins TRBV5-4 to TRBJ1-2; the D gene is possibly TRBD1 (6 bases). Trimming removed 6 bases from V and 4 bases from J, with 19 bases in between. Germline CDR1 SGHNT, CDR2 YYREEE (reference sequence). This CDR3 contains 15 residues. The CDR3 reads CASTPEGGRAYGYTF. Written as DNA, the CDR3 is TGTGCCAGCACCCCGGAGGGGGGGCGGGCCTATGGCTACACCTTC.

The rearrangement joins TRBV6-5 to TRBJ2-1; 9 bases agree with TRBD2. V dropped 6 bases and J dropped 2; count of bases not matched to a gene: 5. Germline V lookup: CDR1 MNHEY, CDR2 SVGAGI. This CDR3 comprises 15 residues. CDR3 bases: TGTGCCAGCAGGCCCTTAGCGGGAGCCTACAATGAGCAGTTCTTC. Its translation: CASRPLAGAYNEQFF.

The chain has TRBV2 and TRBJ1-6; D gene ambiguous. This CDR3 comprises 13 residues. Trimming cost V 4 bases and J 10 bases, with 11 bases left between them. Germline CDR1 and CDR2: SNHLY and FYNNEI. CDR3 sequence reads: CASSVEGGSPLHF. The CDR3 DNA reads as TGTGCCAGCAGTGTTGAGGGCGGATCACCCCTCCACTTT.

The chain couples TRBV27 to TRBJ1-6; 10 bases agree with TRBD1. V dropped 3 bases and J dropped 12; count of bases not matched to a gene: 2. This CDR3 region has 13 residues. CDR1 and CDR2 (germline): MNHEY, SMNVEV (reference sequence). CDR3 region: CASSFGDRGPLHF. The CDR3 DNA reads as TGTGCCAGCAGTTTCGGGGACAGGGGACCCCTCCACTTT.

This chain joins TRBV11-2 and TRBJ2-7; the match to TRBD2 covers 10 bases. CDR3 length: 16 amino acids. CDR1 and CDR2 from the germline V gene are SGHAT and FQNNGV. With 5 bases clipped from V and 2 bases from J, the junction kept 9 bases outside the gene matches. The CDR3 loop reads CASSPQGLARTYEQYF. CDR3 nucleotide sequence: TGTGCCAGCAGCCCACAGGGACTAGCGAGAACCTACGAGCAGTACTTC.

This clone occurred once. The chain couples TRBV7-8 to TRBJ1-3, with TRBD1 matching over 7 bases. This CDR3 contains 16 residues. Germline CDR1 reads SGHVS; CDR2 reads FQNEAQ. V gave up 4 bases and J gave up 2 bases; unmatched junction bases: 8. The CDR3 nucleotides read TGTGCCAGCAGCTCGTCGGACAGGCTGGCTGGAAACACCATATATTTT. As protein: CASSSSDRLAGNTIYF.

This chain connects TRBV7-2 to TRBJ2-1; D gene ambiguous. The V and J ends lost 9 bases and 10 bases respectively, with 16 bases between them. Germline-derived CDR1 and CDR2 are SGHTA and FQGNSA. CDR3 length: 12 amino acids. CDR3: CASMTTYGEQFF. CDR3 DNA sequence: TGTGCCAGTATGACGACCTACGGGGAGCAGTTCTTC.

The chain couples TRBV19 to TRBJ2-7; D call uncertain. Per the germline V gene, CDR1 is LNHDA and CDR2 is SQIVND (reference sequence). Trimming took 6 bases from V and 2 from J, leaving 8 bases between them. CDR3 size: 12 residues. This CDR3 reads CASRNYPYEQYF. The CDR3 coding sequence is TGTGCCAGTAGGAACTACCCCTACGAGCAGTACTTC.

The chain employs TRBV11-1 and TRBJ1-1, with D possibly being TRBD1 (5 bases). This CDR3 has 13 residues. Looked up from germline, CDR1 is SGHAT and CDR2 is FQDESV (reference sequence). The V end was cut by 5 bases, the J end by 11 bases, with 18 bases between. The CDR3 DNA reads TGTGCCAGCAGCGACACGTGGGGCTCCTTGGCTTTCTTT. Residues: CASSDTWGSLAFF.

The CDR3, as DNA: TGTGCCAGCAGCCACCCGGCTAGCGGGAGAGCCTACAATGAGCAGTTCTTC. This codes for CASSHPASGRAYNEQFF. This chain joins TRBV7-9 and TRBJ2-1, with TRBD2 matching 10 bases. The CDR3 spans 17 residues. Germline trimming cut 5 bases from V and 2 bases from J; bases unmatched to any gene: 9. CDR1 and CDR2 from the germline V gene are SEHNR and FQNEAQ (reference sequence).